This T cell receptor (beta chain) was obtained from a study of glioma-infiltrating T cells. In regard to this clonotype: An end of the junction does not agree with germline; a read error may underlie this.

This CDR3 has 15 amino acids. The germline CDR1 and CDR2 sequences are SNHLY and FYNNEI. The iRepertoire nested amplicon-rescue multiplex PCR amplified TCR alpha and beta CDR3s from RNA. MiXCR, applied by TCRdb to the multiplex PCR reads, yields one record per CDR3 protein. The table records around 10,000 distinct CDR3 sequences, 45% to 65% of them present only once. This receptor was obtained from a human donor with low-grade glioma or glioblastoma, undergoing nonglioma brain surgery, or in good health (not recorded which). The source material was glioma tissue, nonneoplastic brain tissue, or PBMCs (not recorded which). The chain joins TRBV2 to TRBJ2-2, with no clear D. CDR3 in DNA: TGTGCCAGCAGTGAAAACGAAGCGAGCACCAGGGAGCTGTTTTTT. Encoded protein: CASSENEASTRELFF.